The 27 T cell receptor beta chains below were found in one sample sequenced in a study of T cell responses to AZD1222 COVID-19 vaccine. Measured with immunoSEQ multiplex PCR; TCRdb has only the in-frame clones, and not every one. This sample has approximately 150,000 clones; more than 85% occur once, and the top ten carry about 5%. This specimen was peripheral blood, taken on day 0 of AZD1222 vaccination. The origin of the receptors is an adult in good health.

The chain is built from TRBV4-3 and TRBJ1-2, with TRBD1 matching 7 bases. Trimming removed 0 bases from V and 4 bases from J; junction bases left unmatched: 5. Germline assignment: CDR1 LGHNA and CDR2 YSLEER. The CDR3 loop spans 15 amino acids. CDR3 bases: TGCGCCAGCAGCCAAGACACAGGGGATGCCTATGGCTACACCTTC. Translated, it gives CASSQDTGDAYGYTF.

The chain recombines TRBV18 with TRBJ2-6, with D possibly TRBD2 on 7 matching bases. V shed 3 bases and J shed 0 bases, with 15 bases lying between them. CDR3 length: 18 residues. Per germline, CDR1 KGHSH and CDR2 LQKENI. CDR3 in DNA: TGTGCCAGCTCACCCTTTCAGGGGAGGGACTCTGGGGCCAACGTCCTGACTTTC. This translates into CASSPFQGRDSGANVLTF.

This rearrangement joins TRBV29-1 to TRBJ2-5, with 10 nucleotides matching TRBD1. With V trimmed by 3 bases and J by 6 bases, 4 bases remained unmatched. Germline CDR1 and CDR2: SQVTM and ANQGSEA. This CDR3 has 13 residues. The CDR3 coding sequence is TGCAGCGTTGAGACAGGGGGCGGACAGACCCAGTACTTC. Its protein is CSVETGGGQTQYF.

The genes are TRBV19 and TRBJ1-1, with D possibly TRBD1 on 6 matching bases. V was shortened by 4 bases and J by 5 bases, with 14 bases between the two germline ends. CDR1 and CDR2 (germline): LNHDA, SQIVND (reference sequence). The CDR3 runs 14 residues. DNA for the CDR3: TGTGCCAGTAGTAGAACAGGGTTCGGGACTGAAGCTTTCTTT. Protein product: CASSRTGFGTEAFF.

The chain employs TRBV6-2 or TRBV6-3 and TRBJ1-2; D gene uncertain. This CDR3 region has 14 residues. Germline V gene lookup returns CDR1 MNHEY and CDR2 SVGEGT. V was trimmed by 5 bases and J by 7 bases, leaving 17 bases between them. In DNA, the CDR3 is TGTGCCAGCAGTCGACTGGACGGACCCGGTGGCTACACCTTC. This sequence encodes CASSRLDGPGGYTF.

V gene TRBV5-8 combines with J gene TRBJ2-3; D is uncertain. Trimming removed 0 bases at V and 2 bases at J, with 7 bases between. This CDR3 spans 14 amino acids. The germline V gene has CDR1 SGHTS and CDR2 YDEGEE. CDR3 DNA: TGTGCCAGCAGCTTGGCTGAGTACACAGATACGCAGTATTTT. It yields the protein CASSLAEYTDTQYF.

V gene TRBV28 combines with J gene TRBJ1-1, with 7 bases lining up with TRBD1. The trim removed 8 bases at V and 4 bases at J, leaving 10 bases unmatched. The CDR3 has 14 amino acids. The germline CDR1 and CDR2 sequences are MDHEN and SYDVKM. CDR3 sequence reads: CASVLPGTVTEAFF. The CDR3 DNA sequence: TGTGCCAGCGTTTTGCCAGGGACAGTCACTGAAGCTTTCTTT.

The CDR3 loop is CASSRDRTYEQYF. As DNA, the CDR3 is TGTGCCAGCAGCCGGGACAGGACCTACGAGCAGTACTTC. The rearrangement joins TRBV7-8 to TRBJ2-7, with 8 bases aligning to TRBD1. Germline-derived CDR1 and CDR2 are SGHVS and FQNEAQ. This CDR3 region has 13 residues. Trimming took 5 bases from V and 2 from J; bases not matched to a gene: 2. Using reference TRBV7-8 and TRBJ2-7 for the parts outside the CDR3, the full variable domain is GAGVSQSPRYKVAKRGQDVALRCDPISGHVSLFWYQQALGQGPEFLTYFQNEAQLDKSGLPSDRFFAERPEGSVSTLKIQRTQQEDSAVYLCASSRDRTYEQYFGPGTRLTVT.

The chain has TRBV12-3 or TRBV12-4 and TRBJ1-1, with D possibly TRBD1 on 6 matching bases. The CDR3 consists of 11 residues. V was shortened by 6 bases and J by 11 bases, with 13 bases between the two germline ends. The CDR3 protein is CASSVTGRAFF. CDR3 bases: TGTGCCAGCAGCGTGACAGGCCGGGCTTTCTTT.

This chain connects TRBV28 to TRBJ1-6; 8 nucleotides match TRBD1. V trimming: 6 bases; J trimming: 8 bases; junction bases outside the gene matches: 6. This CDR3 comprises 14 residues. Germline V gene sequence: CDR1 MDHEN, CDR2 SYDVKM. CDR3 sequence (DNA): TGTGCCAGCAGGAGGGACAGGCAATATTCACCCCTCCACTTT. The encoded protein is CASRRDRQYSPLHF.

The chain joins TRBV7-8 to TRBJ2-1; no firm D call. V was cut by 1 base and J by 6 bases, with 10 bases left in between. Germline V CDR1 and CDR2: SGHVS, FQNEAQ. This CDR3 has 14 amino acids. CDR3: CASSLDFFPNEQFF. CDR3 nucleotides: TGTGCCAGCAGCTTAGACTTCTTCCCCAATGAGCAGTTCTTC.

The rearrangement links TRBV6-2 or TRBV6-3 to TRBJ2-1; the D gene is possibly TRBD2 (5 bases). Germline V gene sequence: CDR1 MNHEY, CDR2 SVGEGT. The CDR3 runs to 15 residues. Trimming pared 2 bases from V and 6 bases from J, leaving 14 bases between. This CDR3 reads CASSYARDSFNEQFF. The CDR3, as DNA: TGTGCCAGCAGTTACGCCCGGGATAGCTTCAATGAGCAGTTCTTC.

V is TRBV19 and J is TRBJ2-1; 10 nucleotides align to TRBD2. This CDR3 has 16 amino acids. J gave up 4 bases and V 3 bases, and 6 bases lay outside the gene matches. Germline V gene sequence: CDR1 LNHDA, CDR2 SQIVND (reference sequence). The CDR3 reads CASSIRRTSGYNEQFF. CDR3 sequence (DNA): TGTGCCAGTAGTATCCGTAGGACTAGCGGTTACAATGAGCAGTTCTTC.

The chain carries TRBV19 and TRBJ1-1; maybe TRBD1 (6 bases). The germline gives CDR1 LNHDA, CDR2 SQIVND (reference sequence). The CDR3 contains 15 residues. Trimming took off 3 bases at V and 11 bases at J, with 22 bases between the two ends. The CDR3 here is CASSMGGAASFPAFF. CDR3 DNA sequence: TGTGCCAGTAGTATGGGGGGCGCCGCCAGTTTTCCGGCTTTCTTT.

The V gene is TRBV18, the J gene TRBJ2-2; the match to TRBD2 covers 12 bases. The CDR3 extends over 17 amino acids. The V gene's germline CDR1 is KGHSH and CDR2 LQKENI. V lost 5 bases to trimming and J lost 6 bases; unmatched junction nucleotides: 10. This CDR3 reads CASSARTSGIGSGELFF. The CDR3 DNA reads as TGTGCCAGCTCAGCAAGGACTAGCGGGATCGGGTCCGGGGAGCTGTTTTTT.

This chain joins TRBV7-6 and TRBJ2-7, with TRBD2 matching 8 bases. The CDR3 extends over 17 amino acids. V dropped 5 bases and J dropped 2; count of bases not matched to a gene: 14. Germline lookup yields CDR1 SGHVS and CDR2 FNYEAQ. CDR3 in amino acids: CASSPGAGGWTPYEQYF. CDR3 nucleotide sequence: TGTGCCAGCAGCCCCGGTGCGGGGGGATGGACGCCCTACGAGCAGTACTTC.

In its sample, this clone was seen once. The rearrangement uses TRBV6-5 and TRBJ2-1, with a possible D match to TRBD1 (5 bases). The CDR3 sequence is 13 residues long. The germline V and J ends were trimmed by 7 bases and 6 bases, with 13 bases remaining between them. Germline V gene lookup returns CDR1 MNHEY and CDR2 SVGAGI. The CDR3 protein is CASTEDSSNEQFF. CDR3 DNA sequence: TGTGCCAGCACCGAAGACAGTTCCAATGAGCAGTTCTTC.

This clone was detected once. The chain joins TRBV7-2 to TRBJ2-3; 7 nucleotides match TRBD2. Germline V CDR1 and CDR2: SGHTA, FQGNSA. CDR3 size: 14 residues. The ends lost 5 bases at V and 6 bases at J; junction bases unmatched: 8. This CDR3 is CASSMSGVRDTQYF. The CDR3 nucleotides read TGTGCCAGCAGCATGAGCGGGGTCCGGGATACGCAGTATTTT.

The chain couples TRBV13 to TRBJ1-1, with a tentative D call TRBD1 (5 bases). The CDR3 is 13 amino acids. V was clipped by 4 bases and J by 3 bases, with 9 bases between them. Germline CDR1 and CDR2: PRHDT and FYEKMQ (reference sequence). In DNA, the CDR3 is TGTGCCAGCAGCTATGGGGCGGACACTGAAGCTTTCTTT. Protein product: CASSYGADTEAFF.

This chain connects TRBV14 to TRBJ1-1; D gene ambiguous. Germline CDR1 reads SGHDN; CDR2 reads FVKESK. V was trimmed by 0 bases and J by 10 bases, leaving 6 bases between them. This CDR3 comprises 11 residues. As DNA, the CDR3 is TGTGCCAGCAGCCAAGATATAGTAGCTTTCTTT. Protein: CASSQDIVAFF.

To note about this clone: An end of the junction does not agree with germline; a read error may underlie this. J is TRBJ2-3 and V is TRBV11-3; D uncertain. Germline CDR1 and CDR2: SGHNT and YENEEA. The CDR3 consists of 13 residues. The CDR3 here is CASSLAGTDTQYF. The CDR3 DNA is TGTGCCAGCAGCTTAGCGGGCACGGATACGCAGTATTTT.

This sequence joins TRBV4-1 and TRBJ1-1, with TRBD1 matching over 7 bases. J lost 7 bases, V lost 1 base, and 9 bases had no gene match. Germline V gives CDR1 MGHRA, CDR2 YSYEKL. The CDR3 extends over 15 amino acids. CDR3 coding DNA: TGCGCCAGCAGCCAAGGTCATGGACAGGCGTATGAAGCTTTCTTT. Translated: CASSQGHGQAYEAFF.

The CDR3 DNA sequence: TGTGCCAGCTCTAAAGGACGGGATCAGCCCCAGCATTTT. Its protein product is CASSKGRDQPQHF. The chain uses TRBV18 and TRBJ1-5, with unresolved D. The CDR3 sequence is 13 residues long. Germline-derived CDR1 and CDR2 are KGHSH and LQKENI. V was shortened by 6 bases and J by 5 bases, with 11 bases between the two germline ends.

Points on this clone: Other nucleotide sequences from this sample produce the same CDR3. The chain carries TRBV12-3 or TRBV12-4 and TRBJ2-5, with D unclear. Trimming shortened V by 5 bases and J by 3 bases, and 4 bases separated the two germline ends. The CDR3 has 11 amino acids. This chain's CDR3 is CASSLKETQYF. The CDR3 DNA reads TGTGCCAGCAGTCTGAAAGAGACCCAGTACTTC.

The rearrangement links TRBV19 to TRBJ2-7; perhaps TRBD1 as D (5 bases). Germline V gene data show CDR1 as LNHDA and CDR2 as SQIVND (reference sequence). The CDR3 runs to 14 residues. V was pared by 6 bases and J by 1 base, with 13 bases between. The CDR3 nucleotides are TGTGCCAGTAGCCAGCAGGGCAAATCCTACGAGCAGTACTTC. Its protein product is CASSQQGKSYEQYF.

V and J are TRBV7-2 and TRBJ1-4, with 8 bases matching TRBD1. CDR3 length: 14 amino acids. Germline CDR1 and CDR2: SGHTA and FQGNSA. Trimming took 4 bases from V and 8 from J; bases not matched to a gene: 6. The CDR3 spells CASSSQGGGEKLFF. CDR3 nucleotide sequence: TGTGCCAGCAGCTCACAGGGGGGTGGAGAAAAACTGTTTTTT. Using reference TRBV7-2 and TRBJ1-4 for the parts outside the CDR3, the full variable domain is GAGVSQSPSNKVTEKGKDVELRCDPISGHTALYWYRQSLGQGLEFLIYFQGNSAPDKSGLPSDRFSAERTGGSVSTLTIQRTQQEDSAVYLCASSSQGGGEKLFFGSGTQLSVL.

The CDR3 sequence is CASSRGTNTDEQYF. Here the CDR3 DNA reads TGTGCCAGCAGTCGGGGGACAAATACCGACGAGCAGTACTTC. The J gene is TRBJ2-7, the V gene TRBV9; D may be TRBD1 or TRBD2 (6 bases each). The V gene lost 5 bases and the J gene lost 5 bases, with 17 bases spanning the gap. The CDR3 length is 14 residues. Germline CDR1 and CDR2: SGDLS and YYNGEE.